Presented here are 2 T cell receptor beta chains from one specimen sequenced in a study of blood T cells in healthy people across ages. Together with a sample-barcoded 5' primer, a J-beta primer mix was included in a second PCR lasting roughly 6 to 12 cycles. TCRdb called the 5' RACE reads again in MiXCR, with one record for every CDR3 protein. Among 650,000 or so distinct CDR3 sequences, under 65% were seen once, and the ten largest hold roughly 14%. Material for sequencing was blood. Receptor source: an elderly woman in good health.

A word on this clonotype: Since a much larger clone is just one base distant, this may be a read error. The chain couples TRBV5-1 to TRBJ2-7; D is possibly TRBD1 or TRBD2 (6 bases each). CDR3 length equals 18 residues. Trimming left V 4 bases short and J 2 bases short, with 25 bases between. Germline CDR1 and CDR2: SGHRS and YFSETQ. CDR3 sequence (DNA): TGCGCCAGCAGCGCCGGCAGGGGACTTCGGGACCTTCCCTACGAGCAGTACTTC. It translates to CASSAGRGLRDLPYEQYF.

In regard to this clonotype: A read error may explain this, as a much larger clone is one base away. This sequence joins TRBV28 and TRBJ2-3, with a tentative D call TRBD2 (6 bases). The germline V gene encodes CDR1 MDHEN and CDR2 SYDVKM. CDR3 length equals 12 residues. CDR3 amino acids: CASSTSPDTRYF. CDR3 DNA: TGTGCCAGCAGTACTAGCCCAGATACGCGGTATTTT.